This T cell receptor (beta chain) appears in the sequencing data of a study of shared clonotypes between healthy human individuals. The germline gives CDR1 ENHRY, CDR2 SYGVKD. The CDR3 spans 13 residues. Trimming cost V 4 bases and J 8 bases, with 14 bases left between them. The repertoire was sequenced with immunoSEQ multiplex PCR; TCRdb's copy has only in-frame clones and lacks some. Of about half a million clones listed, about 84% are singletons. V gene TRBV10-3 combines with J gene TRBJ1-2; tentatively, D is TRBD1 (5 bases). This clonotype originated in a woman aged 40-49 years in good health. Some clones in this sample may be carry-over from other donors' samples. Specimen: PBMCs. CDR3 sequence: CAISVGQGGGYTF. CDR3 bases: TGTGCCATCAGTGTAGGGCAGGGCGGCGGCTACACCTTC.